This entry lists 29 T cell receptor beta chains sequenced from one sample in a study of blood T cells in healthy people across ages. It was with a sample-barcoded 5' primer and a J-beta primer mix that a second PCR of roughly 7 to 12 cycles was run. One entry per CDR3 protein results from TCRdb running MiXCR on the 5' RACE reads. The table records fewer than 1,000,000 distinct CDR3 sequences, about 47% of them present only once. Sequenced input: blood. The source is a man older than 75 in good health.

The table lists this clonotype with a count of one. This could be a read error, since a much larger clone is one nucleotide away. The J gene is TRBJ1-2, the V gene TRBV29-1; D is unclear. The CDR3 is made up of 14 amino acids. Germline CDR1 is SQVTM and CDR2 is ANQGSEA. In DNA form, the CDR3 reads TGCAGCGTTGAAGGCGTCAGTTCTAACTATTGCTACACCTTC. As protein: CSVEGVSSNYCYTF. The complete variable domain, with remaining parts taken from reference TRBV29-1 and TRBJ1-2, reads SAVISQKPSRDICQRGTSLTIQCQVDSQVTMMFWYRQQPGQSLTLIATANQGSEATYESGFVIDKFPISRPNLTFSTLTVSNMSPEDSSIYLCSVEGVSSNYCYTFGSGTRLTVV.

This chain links TRBV12-3 or TRBV12-4 with TRBJ2-7, with D unclear. The CDR3 runs to 14 residues. V shed 5 bases and J shed 7 bases, with 18 bases lying between them. CDR3 amino acids: CASSPRAGLTEQYF. The DNA of the CDR3 is TGTGCCAGCAGTCCTCGCGCCGGCCTTACGGAGCAGTACTTC.

The table lists this clonotype with a few counts. The chain combines TRBV12-3 or TRBV12-4 with TRBJ2-4; maybe TRBD2 (6 bases). V lost 1 base to trimming and J lost 9 bases, with 16 bases between them. CDR3 size: 15 residues. The CDR3 DNA is TGTGCCAGCAGTTTAGTTCAGGGCGGGGTGACCATTCAGTACTTC. Amino acids: CASSLVQGGVTIQYF.

This clonotype showed up many times. The chain employs TRBV6-6 and TRBJ2-5, with TRBD2 matching 7 bases. The CDR3 is 11 amino acids. Per germline, CDR1 MNHNY and CDR2 SVGAGI (reference sequence). Trimming at V came to 5 bases and at J to 13 bases, leaving 7 bases not matched to a gene. The CDR3 spells CASSDGGSPYF. CDR3 coding DNA: TGTGCCAGCAGTGATGGCGGGAGCCCGTACTTC.

In DNA, the CDR3 is TGTGCCAGCAGTTTAAAGGCCGGGGGCAATCAGCCCCAGCATTTT. Protein product: CASSLKAGGNQPQHF. V is TRBV28 and J is TRBJ1-5; unclear D gene. The germline V gene encodes CDR1 MDHEN and CDR2 SYDVKM. V dropped 2 bases and J dropped 2 bases, with 10 bases sitting between them. This CDR3 is 15 amino acids long.

The chain links TRBV7-8 to TRBJ2-1; TRBD2 matches 11 bases. This CDR3 has 17 residues. Looked up from germline, CDR1 is SGHVS and CDR2 is FQNEAQ. Unmatched junction bases numbered 14, after V lost 5 bases and J lost 8 bases. The CDR3 DNA reads as TGTGCCAGCAGCCGACTTAGCGGGGGGGCATGGGGCGATGAGCAGTTCTTC. Residues: CASSRLSGGAWGDEQFF.

This clonotype was seen only once. The rearrangement joins TRBV20-1 to TRBJ2-5; D not certain. The CDR3 covers 13 residues. Trimming removed 0 bases from V and 5 bases from J, with 10 bases in between. Looked up from germline, CDR1 is DFQATT and CDR2 is SNEGSKA (reference sequence). The CDR3 DNA sequence: TGCAGTGCTAGAGATCAGTCTCATGAGACCCAGTACTTC. Amino acids: CSARDQSHETQYF.

The rearrangement links TRBV28 to TRBJ2-7; maybe TRBD1 (6 bases). Germline V gene data show CDR1 as MDHEN and CDR2 as SYDVKM. With 5 bases removed from V and 6 bases from J, the gap between germline ends came to 11 bases. CDR3 length: 12 amino acids. CDR3 bases: TGTGCCAGCAGTCGCAGGGACATCGAGCAGTACTTC. It codes for CASSRRDIEQYF.

This chain uses TRBV25-1 with TRBJ2-7; D uncertain. Trimming stripped 3 bases from V and 0 bases from J, with 3 bases between. CDR1 is MGHDK and CDR2 is SYGVNS in the germline V gene. The CDR3 runs to 12 residues. In nucleotides, the CDR3 is TGTGCCAGCAGTGACCACTCCTACGAGCAGTACTTC. It translates to CASSDHSYEQYF.

The sample holds a few counts of this clonotype. The gene calls are TRBV2 and TRBJ1-1, with D hard to call. The CDR3 runs 15 residues. Germline V gives CDR1 SNHLY, CDR2 FYNNEI. V was trimmed by 2 bases and J by 0 bases, leaving 10 bases between them. The CDR3 nucleotides are TGTGCCAGCAGTGAATATAATGCAGTGAACACTGAAGCTTTCTTT. Protein: CASSEYNAVNTEAFF.

The V gene is TRBV25-1, the J gene TRBJ2-7; D possibly corresponds to TRBD1 (6 bases). The V end lost 0 bases, the J end lost 0 bases, and 18 bases lay between the germline ends. In germline, CDR1 is MGHDK, CDR2 SYGVNS. The CDR3 length is 18 residues. As DNA, the CDR3 is TGTGCCAGCAGTGAATACTACCCCGGACAGAAGAGCTCCTACGAGCAGTACTTC. Its translation: CASSEYYPGQKSSYEQYF.

This clonotype appeared once. This chain connects TRBV20-1 to TRBJ1-2, with D perhaps matching TRBD1 (6 bases). The CDR3 spans 12 residues. V was cut by 3 bases and J by 4 bases, with 9 bases left in between. Germline lookup yields CDR1 DFQATT and CDR2 SNEGSKA (reference sequence). CDR3 bases: TGCAGTGCTAGCGGAGGGGGCTATGGCTACACCTTC. As protein: CSASGGGYGYTF.

The chain is built from TRBV9 and TRBJ2-1; either TRBD1 or TRBD2 may supply D (5 bases each). V lost 3 bases, J lost 8 bases, and 18 bases lay in between. The CDR3 extends over 15 amino acids. Germline V gene sequence: CDR1 SGDLS, CDR2 YYNGEE. CDR3 in amino acids: CASSAGTPSTDEQFF. The CDR3 DNA is TGTGCCAGCAGCGCCGGGACCCCTAGTACGGATGAGCAGTTCTTC.

This rearrangement joins TRBV27 to TRBJ2-3; 8 bases align to TRBD2. CDR3 length: 14 residues. With 6 bases clipped from V and 0 bases from J, the junction kept 2 bases outside the gene matches. Per germline, CDR1 MNHEY and CDR2 SMNVEV (reference sequence). The DNA for the CDR3 is TGTGCCAGCAGGACTAGCGACAGCACAGATACGCAGTATTTT. Translating gives CASRTSDSTDTQYF.

The chain links TRBV2 to TRBJ2-1, with unresolved D. With 2 bases removed from V and 4 bases from J, the gap between germline ends came to 9 bases. The CDR3 is made up of 14 amino acids. Germline V lookup: CDR1 SNHLY, CDR2 FYNNEI. CDR3 coding DNA: TGTGCCAGCAGTGAATTTAATCCATACAATGAGCAGTTCTTC. This codes for CASSEFNPYNEQFF. The entire variable domain, with the rest obtained from reference TRBV2 and TRBJ2-1, is as follows: EPEVTQTPSHQVTQMGQEVILRCVPISNHLYFYWYRQILGQKVEFLVSFYNNEISEKSEIFDDQFSVERPDGSNFTLKIRSTKLEDSAMYFCASSEFNPYNEQFFGPGTRLTVL.

The chain links TRBV12-3 or TRBV12-4 to TRBJ2-5; 10 bases match TRBD1. The CDR3 contains 19 residues. The junction had 19 bases not matched to a gene; V was cut back by 5 bases and J by 4 bases. The chain's CDR3 is CASSDPTRQGARIRETQYF. The CDR3 DNA sequence: TGTGCCAGCAGTGACCCTACCCGACAGGGGGCGCGCATAAGAGAGACCCAGTACTTC.

To note about this clonotype: A junction boundary mismatches the germline segment, possibly from a read error. The chain carries TRBV20-1 and TRBJ2-1; tentatively, D is TRBD2 (5 bases). Germline CDR1 reads DFQATT; CDR2 reads SNEGSKA (reference sequence). The CDR3 runs to 14 residues. The CDR3 sequence is CSARDDGLWNGQFF. CDR3 bases: TGCAGTGCTAGAGATGATGGACTGTGGAATGGGCAGTTCTTC.

This rearrangement joins TRBV5-6 to TRBJ2-3; weak D call: TRBD2 (6 bases). The CDR3 runs to 15 residues. The germline V gene encodes CDR1 SGHDT and CDR2 YYEEEE. Trimming took 0 bases from V and 2 from J, leaving 10 bases between them. The CDR3 DNA reads as TGTGCCAGCAGCTTGGTTCAGGGACTCACAGATACGCAGTATTTT. Translating it yields CASSLVQGLTDTQYF.

This clonotype was counted only a few times. CDR3 residues: CASSRTYSYEQYF. CDR3 coding DNA: TGTGCCAGCAGTCGAACCTACTCCTACGAGCAGTACTTC. The J gene is TRBJ2-7, the V gene TRBV27; D gene ambiguous. Germline lookup yields CDR1 MNHEY and CDR2 SMNVEV (reference sequence). The CDR3 is made up of 13 amino acids. The ends were cut back, 5 bases at V and 0 bases at J, with 8 bases in the middle.

There are many counts of this clonotype. The V call is TRBV9, the J call TRBJ2-2, with D uncertain. Germline-derived CDR1 and CDR2 are SGDLS and YYNGEE. CDR3 length: 14 residues. V was cut by 6 bases and J by 6 bases, with 15 bases left in between. CDR3 bases: TGTGCCAGCACCCGGGCCTTATGGGCCGGGGAGCTGTTTTTT. Translating it yields CASTRALWAGELFF.

V usage is TRBV10-3 and J usage is TRBJ2-3; D ambiguous. Germline loops: CDR1 ENHRY, CDR2 SYGVKD. Trimming cost V 5 bases and J 5 bases, with 8 bases left between them. This CDR3 comprises 12 residues. CDR3 protein: CAISLGGDTQYF. In DNA form, the CDR3 reads TGTGCCATCAGTCTGGGTGGAGATACGCAGTATTTT.

In its sample, this clonotype was seen many times. This rearrangement joins TRBV7-2 to TRBJ1-2, with TRBD1 matching over 7 bases. Unmatched junction bases numbered 15, after V lost 6 bases and J lost 8 bases. CDR1 is SGHTA and CDR2 is FQGNSA in the germline V gene. CDR3 length: 15 amino acids. The CDR3 sequence: CASSRTGAASEGYTF. CDR3 DNA: TGTGCCAGCAGTAGAACAGGGGCGGCCTCAGAGGGCTACACCTTC.

The chain has TRBV20-1 and TRBJ2-7; 9 nucleotides agree with TRBD1. With V trimmed by 6 bases and J by 3 bases, 6 bases remained unmatched. This CDR3 comprises 13 residues. Germline CDR1 reads DFQATT; CDR2 reads SNEGSKA (reference sequence). CDR3 in DNA: TGCAGTGCAACAAACAGGGGGCACTACGAGCAGTACTTC. Protein: CSATNRGHYEQYF.

The V and J genes are TRBV4-1 and TRBJ2-4, with 8 positions matching TRBD1. CDR1 is MGHRA, CDR2 YSYEKL, per germline. Unmatched junction bases numbered 7, after V lost 1 base and J lost 5 bases. The length of the CDR3 is 16 residues. CDR3 sequence (DNA): TGCGCCAGCAGCCAAGGGCCAGGGGGCATGGAAAACATTCAGTACTTC. It specifies CASSQGPGGMENIQYF.

The rearrangement links TRBV20-1 to TRBJ2-3; the match to TRBD2 covers 12 bases. CDR3 size: 17 residues. Trimming took 6 bases from V and 2 from J; bases not matched to a gene: 12. Germline CDR1 and CDR2: DFQATT and SNEGSKA (reference sequence). The CDR3: CSATPSLAGGVTDTQYF. The DNA of the CDR3 is TGCAGTGCAACGCCTTCTCTAGCGGGAGGGGTCACAGATACGCAGTATTTT.

Many counts were recorded for this clonotype. V gene TRBV20-1 combines with J gene TRBJ2-1; tentative D call: TRBD2 (5 bases). The germline V gene has CDR1 DFQATT and CDR2 SNEGSKA (reference sequence). Trimming took off 3 bases at V and 0 bases at J, with 15 bases between the two ends. The CDR3 runs 16 residues. This CDR3 reads CSASVGGGPSYNEQFF. In DNA, the CDR3 is TGCAGTGCTAGCGTCGGAGGAGGACCCTCCTACAATGAGCAGTTCTTC.

This clonotype has more than one count but fewer than ten. The chain is built from TRBV2 and TRBJ2-2; D gene ambiguous. CDR3 length equals 12 residues. Between the trimmed V and J ends, which lost 4 bases and 6 bases, there was a span of 6 bases. Per the germline V gene, CDR1 is SNHLY and CDR2 is FYNNEI. In DNA, the CDR3 is TGTGCCAGCAGTGGGAATGCCGGGGAGCTGTTTTTT. Encoded protein: CASSGNAGELFF.

The chain links TRBV4-3 to TRBJ2-7; TRBD2 agrees at 9 bases. The CDR3 is 15 amino acids. With 0 bases clipped from V and 6 bases from J, the junction kept 6 bases outside the gene matches. Germline V gene lookup returns CDR1 LGHNA and CDR2 YSLEER. CDR3 bases: TGCGCCAGCAGCCAAGAAAGGGCTAGCGGGACCGAGCAGTACTTC. Residues: CASSQERASGTEQYF.

This chain joins TRBV5-1 and TRBJ2-1; 7 positions match TRBD1. Trimming cost V 5 bases and J 5 bases; bases outside gene matches: 13. The length of the CDR3 is 16 residues. Germline V gene sequence: CDR1 SGHRS, CDR2 YFSETQ. The CDR3 here is CASSYNRGRMNNEQFF. For the CDR3, the DNA is TGCGCCAGCAGTTACAACAGGGGTCGGATGAACAATGAGCAGTTCTTC.